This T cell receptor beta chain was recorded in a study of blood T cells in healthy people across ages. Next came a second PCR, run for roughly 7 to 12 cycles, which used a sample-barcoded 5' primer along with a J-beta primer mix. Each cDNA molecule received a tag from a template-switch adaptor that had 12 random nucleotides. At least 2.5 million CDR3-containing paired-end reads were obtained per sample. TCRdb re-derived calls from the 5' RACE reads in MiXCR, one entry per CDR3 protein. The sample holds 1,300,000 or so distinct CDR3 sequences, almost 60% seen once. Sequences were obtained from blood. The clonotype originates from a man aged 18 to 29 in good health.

The CDR3 nucleotides read TGTGCCAGCAGTTCCCTTCACACAGTTGCAACTAATGAAAAACTGTTTTTT. Its protein product is CASSSLHTVATNEKLFF. The genes are TRBV27 and TRBJ1-4, with D uncertain. The V end lost 4 bases, the J end lost 0 bases, and 15 bases lay between the germline ends. Germline V gene data show CDR1 as MNHEY and CDR2 as SMNVEV (reference sequence). The CDR3 is 17 residues long.